This note documents a single T cell receptor beta chain sequence. Methods used by the authors: Amplified reference gene primers provided the basis for estimating nucleated cell counts. The repertoire was sequenced with immunoSEQ multiplex PCR; TCRdb's copy has only in-frame clones and lacks some. That table gives V, J and clone size, and the DNA gave D and trimming. The table has over 250,000 clones, 88% seen once. This sample is part of a study of blood T cell repertoires in COVID-19. About the study: Sites in the United States, Italy and Spain provided acute and convalescent COVID-19 samples. Sources were T cells, B-cell-depleted T cells, or PBMCs; the material itself was cDNA or gDNA.

V gave up 5 bases and J gave up 4 bases; unmatched junction bases: 5. This CDR3 is built from 16 residues. Germline loops: CDR1 SGHAT, CDR2 FQNNGV. The cohort comprised adults aged roughly 18 to 95 years residing in 20 to 30 US areas. The gene calls are TRBV11-2 and TRBJ2-1; 13 bases are a match to TRBD2. The clonotype was recovered from a woman in her 30s who had recovered from COVID-19. The specimen was PBMCs or T cells enriched from blood (not recorded which). CDR3 DNA sequence: TGTGCCAGCAGCCCGCAGGGACTAGCGGGGTACAATGAGCAGTTCTTC. This codes for CASSPQGLAGYNEQFF.